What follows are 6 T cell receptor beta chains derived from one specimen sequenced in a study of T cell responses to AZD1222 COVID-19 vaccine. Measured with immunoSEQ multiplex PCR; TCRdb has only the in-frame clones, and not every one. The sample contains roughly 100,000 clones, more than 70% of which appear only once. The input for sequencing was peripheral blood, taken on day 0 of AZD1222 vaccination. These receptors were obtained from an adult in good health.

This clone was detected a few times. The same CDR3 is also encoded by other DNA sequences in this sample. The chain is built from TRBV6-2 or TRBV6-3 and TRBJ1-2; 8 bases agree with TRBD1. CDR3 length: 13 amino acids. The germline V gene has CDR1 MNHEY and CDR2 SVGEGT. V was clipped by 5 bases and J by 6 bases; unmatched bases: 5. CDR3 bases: TGTGCCAGCAGTGACAGGGGTGGAAATGGCTACACCTTC. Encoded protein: CASSDRGGNGYTF.

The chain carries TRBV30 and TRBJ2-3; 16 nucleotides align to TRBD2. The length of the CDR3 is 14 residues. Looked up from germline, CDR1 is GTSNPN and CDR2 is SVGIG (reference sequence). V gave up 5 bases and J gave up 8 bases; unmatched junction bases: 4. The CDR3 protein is CAWGTSGGAVTQYF. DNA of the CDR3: TGTGCCTGGGGGACTAGCGGGGGGGCCGTTACGCAGTATTTT. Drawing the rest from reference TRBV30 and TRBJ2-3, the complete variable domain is SQTIHQWPATLVQPVGSPLSLECTVEGTSNPNLYWYRQAAGRGLQLLFYSVGIGQISSEVPQNLSASRPQDRQFILSSKKLLLSDSGFYLCAWGTSGGAVTQYFGPGTRLTVL.

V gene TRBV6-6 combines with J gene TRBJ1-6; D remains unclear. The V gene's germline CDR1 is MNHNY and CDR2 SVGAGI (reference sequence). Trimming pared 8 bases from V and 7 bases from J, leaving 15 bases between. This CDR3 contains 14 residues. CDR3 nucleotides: TGTGCCAGCGGTTCAGGAGACGGAAATTCACCCCTCCACTTT. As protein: CASGSGDGNSPLHF.

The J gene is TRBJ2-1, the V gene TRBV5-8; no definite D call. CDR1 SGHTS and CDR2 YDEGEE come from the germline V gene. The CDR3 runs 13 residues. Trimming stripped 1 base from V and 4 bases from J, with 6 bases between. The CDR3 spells CASSLRPYNEQFF. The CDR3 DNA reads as TGTGCCAGCAGCTTGAGACCGTACAATGAGCAGTTCTTC. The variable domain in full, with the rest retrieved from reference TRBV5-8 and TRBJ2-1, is EAGVTQSPTHLIKTRGQQATLRCSPISGHTSVYWYQQALGLGLQFLLWYDEGEERNRGNFPPRFSGRQFPNYSSELNVNALELEDSALYLCASSLRPYNEQFFGPGTRLTVL.

As DNA, the CDR3 is TGTGCCAGCGGACCACGTAGCGGAGGCACAGATACGCAGTATTTT. This translates into CASGPRSGGTDTQYF. The J gene is TRBJ2-3, the V gene TRBV11-3; D may be TRBD2 (6 bases). V lost 8 bases and J lost 1, with 16 bases in between. Germline lookup yields CDR1 SGHNT and CDR2 YENEEA. The CDR3 sequence is 15 residues long.

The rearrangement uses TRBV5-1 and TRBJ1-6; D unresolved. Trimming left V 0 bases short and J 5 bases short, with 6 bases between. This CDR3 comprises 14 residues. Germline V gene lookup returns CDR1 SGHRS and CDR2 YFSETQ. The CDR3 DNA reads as TGCGCCAGCAGCTTGGGGGGAGATAATTCACCCCTCCACTTT. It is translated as CASSLGGDNSPLHF.